The clone carrying this TCR beta chain was observed a handful of times. The entry originates in a study of blood T cell repertoires in COVID-19. Some clones are missing from TCRdb's copy, which holds only in-frame ones; the method was immunoSEQ multiplex PCR. Here the sample spans fewer than 60,000 clones, around 75% being singletons. This clonotype originated in a human donor in a cohort sampled during active COVID-19. Input material: peripheral blood.

CDR3 in DNA: TGTGCCAGCCGACGGACAGGGATGGCCGGGGAGCTGTTTTTT. Translated, it gives CASRRTGMAGELFF. V usage is TRBV27 and J usage is TRBJ2-2; TRBD1 matches 8 bases. Unmatched junction bases numbered 8, after V lost 8 bases and J lost 6 bases. Looked up from germline, CDR1 is MNHEY and CDR2 is SMNVEV (reference sequence). There are 14 residues in the CDR3.